Included here is one T cell receptor beta chain sequence, with context. Germline loops: CDR1 LGHDT, CDR2 YNNKEL (reference sequence). Trimming removed 9 bases at V and 1 base at J, with 12 bases between. The CDR3 contains 13 residues. These data originate in a study of blood T cell repertoires in COVID-19. Study overall: Samples came from the United States, Italy and Spain, spanning acute and convalescent COVID-19.

Methods used by the authors: How many nucleated cells were present was estimated from reference gene primer amplification. The table came from immunoSEQ multiplex PCR; TCRdb's copy has only in-frame clones and leaves some out. The V and J calls and clone size were taken over from that table, and D and trimming were inferred from the DNA. Of some 300,000 clones in the sample, about 87% were seen once. Specimen: peripheral blood. The sequence was collected from a woman aged 25 to 39 who had recovered from COVID-19. The rearrangement joins TRBV3-1 (or the pseudogene TRBV3-2) to TRBJ1-1, with a tentative D call TRBD1 (5 bases). CDR3 protein: CASLNQGNTEAFF. The CDR3 nucleotides are TGTGCCAGTCTAAACCAGGGGAACACTGAAGCTTTCTTT.